One and the same sample provided the 24 T cell receptor beta chains below, sequenced in a study of T cell clones after liver transplantation. TCRdb's copy holds only in-frame clones and misses some; the assay was immunoSEQ multiplex PCR. The data hold 45,000 to 60,000 clones, with approximately 63% observed a single time. Sequenced here: CD4+ T cells from blood, sampled at the approximately 16-month timepoint. Receptors originate from a human patient who received a liver transplant. Some T cells may trace back to the graft donor.

This sequence joins TRBV7-2 and TRBJ2-5; D unresolved. Germline lookup yields CDR1 SGHTA and CDR2 FQGNSA. The ends were cut back, 5 bases at V and 7 bases at J, with 11 bases in the middle. The CDR3 sequence is 12 residues long. CDR3 sequence: CASSPRWGTQYF. The DNA for the CDR3 is TGTGCCAGCAGCCCCCGATGGGGGACCCAGTACTTC. The whole variable domain, remainder taken from reference TRBV7-2 and TRBJ2-5, is GAGVSQSPSNKVTEKGKDVELRCDPISGHTALYWYRQSLGQGLEFLIYFQGNSAPDKSGLPSDRFSAERTGGSVSTLTIQRTQQEDSAVYLCASSPRWGTQYFGPGTRLLVL.

J is TRBJ2-7 and V is TRBV28; the match to TRBD2 covers 9 bases. V dropped 6 bases and J dropped 0; count of bases not matched to a gene: 15. Looked up from germline, CDR1 is MDHEN and CDR2 is SYDVKM. This CDR3 has 18 amino acids. The CDR3 loop is CASSTSDPNSGGSYEQYF. CDR3 nucleotide sequence: TGTGCCAGCAGCACTTCGGACCCGAATAGCGGGGGCTCCTACGAGCAGTACTTC.

This clone was recorded only once. The gene calls are TRBV5-6 and TRBJ2-7; D is possibly TRBD2 (5 bases). V lost 1 base to trimming and J lost 3 bases, with 14 bases between them. Germline V lookup: CDR1 SGHDT, CDR2 YYEEEE. This CDR3 region has 15 residues. The CDR3 region is CASSLRGSAGYEQYF. The CDR3 DNA is TGTGCCAGCAGCTTGCGCGGATCTGCGGGCTACGAGCAGTACTTC.

V and J are TRBV18 and TRBJ2-2; the match to TRBD2 covers 11 bases. The CDR3 extends over 16 amino acids. Germline V gene lookup returns CDR1 KGHSH and CDR2 LQKENI. The V gene end was trimmed by 2 bases and the J gene end by 1 base; junction bases not matched to a gene: 0. The CDR3 region has the DNA TGTGCCAGCTCACCAACTAGCGGGGGGAACACCGGGGAGCTGTTTTTT. Protein product: CASSPTSGGNTGELFF.

This clone was detected a few times. The V call is TRBV7-7, the J call TRBJ1-2; 8 bases are shared with TRBD1. The CDR3 contains 14 residues. Germline CDR1 SSHAT, CDR2 FNYEAQ (reference sequence). Germline trimming cut 5 bases from V and 5 bases from J; bases unmatched to any gene: 7. CDR3 coding DNA: TGTGCCAGCAGCCAGACAGGGGTTTGGTATGGCTACACCTTC. It translates to CASSQTGVWYGYTF.

The rearrangement links TRBV7-2 to TRBJ2-3; 9 bases fit TRBD1. Trimming at V came to 2 bases and at J to 2 bases, leaving 8 bases not matched to a gene. This CDR3 comprises 17 residues. Germline CDR1 is SGHTA and CDR2 is FQGNSA. CDR3: CASSLMGRTGATDTQYF. The CDR3 coding sequence is TGTGCCAGCAGCTTAATGGGAAGGACAGGGGCCACAGATACGCAGTATTTT.

This clone was recorded only once. The genes are TRBV28 and TRBJ2-7; D may be TRBD1 or TRBD2 (5 bases each). The CDR3 consists of 13 residues. The germline gives CDR1 MDHEN, CDR2 SYDVKM. Trimming left V 8 bases short and J 2 bases short, with 13 bases between. CDR3: CASGTRGPYEQYF. The CDR3 DNA is TGTGCCAGCGGGACGAGGGGACCCTACGAGCAGTACTTC.

J is TRBJ2-2 and V is TRBV13; 9 bases agree with TRBD2. This CDR3 region has 17 residues. Germline trimming cut 5 bases from V and 0 bases from J; bases unmatched to any gene: 7. Germline CDR1 and CDR2: PRHDT and FYEKMQ (reference sequence). The CDR3 reads CASSVRASGTNTGELFF. The CDR3 coding sequence is TGTGCCAGCAGCGTAAGGGCTAGCGGGACGAACACCGGGGAGCTGTTTTTT.

This sequence joins TRBV25-1 and TRBJ2-1; D gene ambiguous. This CDR3 region has 14 residues. Trimming stripped 5 bases from V and 0 bases from J, with 8 bases between. CDR1 MGHDK and CDR2 SYGVNS come from the germline V gene. The CDR3 is CASSKGSSYNEQFF. The CDR3 nucleotides read TGTGCCAGCAGTAAAGGAAGCTCCTACAATGAGCAGTTCTTC.

This clone occurred a few times. The V call is TRBV7-8, the J call TRBJ1-5, with 8 bases matching TRBD1. CDR3 length equals 18 residues. Germline values: CDR1 SGHVS, CDR2 FQNEAQ. J was trimmed by 5 bases and V by 5 bases; bases with no gene match: 17. CDR3 sequence: CASSVLRDRRQNDQPQHF. The CDR3 nucleotides read TGTGCCAGCAGCGTACTCCGGGACAGGAGGCAGAATGATCAGCCCCAGCATTTT.

This chain links TRBV7-8 with TRBJ2-7, with 9 nucleotides matching TRBD1. The germline gives CDR1 SGHVS, CDR2 FQNEAQ. The V and J ends lost 0 bases and 7 bases, in that order; junction bases with no gene match: 7. This CDR3 has 15 amino acids. CDR3 DNA: TGTGCCAGCAGCTTAGCTACAGGGGGCGCGGGGGAGCAGTACGTC. It translates to CASSLATGGAGEQYV.

The CDR3 loop reads CASSLAATGAGYNEQFF. CDR3 in DNA: TGTGCCAGCAGCTTAGCTGCTACCGGGGCTGGGTACAATGAGCAGTTCTTC. The chain is built from TRBV7-2 and TRBJ2-1; TRBD1 or TRBD2 may be the D gene (5 bases each). V lost 0 bases to trimming and J lost 4 bases, with 16 bases between them. CDR3 length: 17 amino acids. In germline, CDR1 is SGHTA, CDR2 FQGNSA.

The chain couples TRBV5-1 to TRBJ1-4; a possible D gene is TRBD1 (5 bases). The CDR3 runs to 15 residues. V lost 4 bases and J 3 bases, leaving 13 bases between the germline ends. From germline, CDR1 is SGHRS and CDR2 YFSETQ. CDR3 amino acids: CASSLLRGPNEKLFF. The CDR3 DNA follows: TGCGCCAGCAGCCTCCTCCGGGGCCCTAATGAAAAACTGTTTTTT.

In DNA form, the CDR3 reads TGTGCCAGCTCACCTACATACAGGGGAGAGACCCAGTACTTC. It yields the protein CASSPTYRGETQYF. V gene TRBV18 combines with J gene TRBJ2-5; 7 nucleotides match TRBD1. The CDR3 contains 14 residues. V lost 3 bases to trimming and J lost 4 bases; unmatched junction nucleotides: 5. Germline CDR1 and CDR2: KGHSH and LQKENI.

The chain recombines TRBV23-1 with TRBJ1-2, with D perhaps matching TRBD1 (6 bases). TRBV23-1 is reported as an ORF; its role is uncertain. This CDR3 contains 15 residues. V lost 9 bases to trimming and J lost 8 bases, with 25 bases between them. CDR3 protein: CASRITQGTTGGYTF. The CDR3 coding sequence is TGCGCCAGTAGGATTACTCAGGGGACAACAGGCGGCTACACCTTC.

Regarding this clone: Other DNA sequences from this sample encode an identical CDR3 as well. The rearrangement uses TRBV6-6 and TRBJ2-7, with D unclear. The ends were cut back, 0 bases at V and 7 bases at J, with 10 bases in the middle. Germline-derived CDR1 and CDR2 are MNHNY and SVGAGI (reference sequence). CDR3 size: 13 residues. The CDR3: CASSYSYGYEQYV. CDR3 coding DNA: TGTGCCAGCAGTTACTCGTACGGGTATGAGCAGTACGTC.

The rearrangement links TRBV4-3 to TRBJ2-3; perhaps D is TRBD1 or TRBD2 (5 bases each). The CDR3 length is 15 residues. V dropped 0 bases and J dropped 3 bases, with 10 bases sitting between them. Germline V lookup: CDR1 LGHNA, CDR2 YSLEER. The chain's CDR3 is CASSQDLGETDTQYF. In nucleotides, the CDR3 is TGCGCCAGCAGCCAAGATTTGGGGGAGACAGATACGCAGTATTTT.

The rearrangement links TRBV30 to TRBJ1-6, with D perhaps TRBD1 (5 bases). The CDR3 has 13 amino acids. V lost 1 base and J 10 bases, leaving 11 bases between the germline ends. The germline CDR1 and CDR2 sequences are GTSNPN and SVGIG (reference sequence). The CDR3 spells CAWSGGARSPLHF. CDR3 bases: TGTGCCTGGAGTGGGGGCGCGCGGTCACCCCTCCACTTT.

The gene calls are TRBV18 and TRBJ1-2, with 8 bases that match TRBD1. Germline values: CDR1 KGHSH, CDR2 LQKENI. The CDR3 runs to 16 residues. V was pared by 3 bases and J by 8 bases, with 14 bases of the junction left unmatched. The CDR3 loop reads CASSPDQGALRNGYTF. The CDR3 DNA sequence: TGTGCCAGCTCACCGGATCAGGGGGCTTTAAGAAACGGCTACACCTTC.

This chain connects TRBV15 to TRBJ2-6; D unclear. Trimming took 0 bases from V and 2 from J, leaving 5 bases between them. There are 15 residues in the CDR3. Germline CDR1 reads LNHNV; CDR2 reads YYDKDF (reference sequence). The DNA for the CDR3 is TGTGCCACCAGCAGAGATATAGCTGGGGCCAACGTCCTGACTTTC. It yields the protein CATSRDIAGANVLTF.

The rearrangement links TRBV30 to TRBJ1-3; D is unclear. Germline-derived CDR1 and CDR2 are GTSNPN and SVGIG (reference sequence). V was cut by 7 bases and J by 4 bases, with 14 bases left in between. The CDR3 totals 13 residues. The CDR3 loop is CAYIRETGNTIYF. The DNA for the CDR3 is TGTGCCTATATCCGGGAGACCGGAAACACCATATATTTT. The complete variable domain, with remaining parts taken from reference TRBV30 and TRBJ1-3, reads SQTIHQWPATLVQPVGSPLSLECTVEGTSNPNLYWYRQAAGRGLQLLFYSVGIGQISSEVPQNLSASRPQDRQFILSSKKLLLSDSGFYLCAYIRETGNTIYFGEGSWLTVV.

This clone is a singleton in its sample. The chain employs TRBV5-1 and TRBJ1-1; possible D gene TRBD1, 5 bases. This CDR3 region has 14 residues. CDR1 is SGHRS and CDR2 is YFSETQ in the germline V gene. Trimming shortened V by 0 bases and J by 4 bases, and 10 bases separated the two germline ends. CDR3 region: CASSLGSGGTEAFF. The CDR3 nucleotides are TGCGCCAGCAGCTTGGGTAGCGGGGGCACTGAAGCTTTCTTT.

The chain uses TRBV14 and TRBJ2-3, with D unresolved. Germline lookup yields CDR1 SGHDN and CDR2 FVKESK. The CDR3 extends over 13 amino acids. Trimming pared 0 bases from V and 9 bases from J, leaving 10 bases between. CDR3 DNA: TGTGCCAGCAGCCAAGATCTACGATCCACGCAGTATTTT. This gives the protein CASSQDLRSTQYF.

This chain connects TRBV6-1 to TRBJ2-7, with 10 bases lining up with TRBD1. The CDR3 is made up of 16 amino acids. Germline V lookup: CDR1 MNHNS, CDR2 SASEGT. V lost 4 bases and J lost 3; bases outside the gene matches: 9. The DNA of the CDR3 is TGTGCCAGCAGTGCCCTAGACAGGGGGCGAAACTACGAGCAGTACGTC. This encodes CASSALDRGRNYEQYV.